These 18 T cell receptor beta chains were all obtained from the same sample, sequenced in a study of response to subunit inactivated influenza vaccine. TCRdb reanalysed the RT-PCR reads using MiXCR and keeps one entry per CDR3 protein. The sample includes around 580,000 distinct CDR3 sequences, 14% of them seen just once. The sample consisted of PBMCs from blood, taken roughly 12 days after vaccination. The receptors were gathered from a man in his fifties or sixties who received an inactivated influenza vaccine.

In its sample, this clonotype was seen many times. The rearrangement links TRBV10-3 to TRBJ2-7; D is ambiguous. This CDR3 is 15 amino acids long. The germline V gene encodes CDR1 ENHRY and CDR2 SYGVKD. Deletions cut 3 bases from V and 0 bases from J, with 12 bases between. The CDR3, as DNA: TGTGCCATCAGTGACGTCCAGCAAGGCTCCTACGAGCAGTACTTC. It codes for CAISDVQQGSYEQYF.

This clonotype turned up a few times. This chain uses TRBV18 with TRBJ2-1; unclear D gene. Germline assignment: CDR1 KGHSH and CDR2 LQKENI. Trimming removed 0 bases from V and 9 bases from J, with 3 bases in between. The CDR3 contains 11 residues. In nucleotides, the CDR3 is TGTGCCAGCTCACCACCGGGTGAGCAGTTCTTC. Translated, it gives CASSPPGEQFF.

There are many counts of this clonotype. V gene TRBV29-1 combines with J gene TRBJ2-5; perhaps D is TRBD1 or TRBD2 (6 bases each). This CDR3 has 13 residues. The V end was cut by 8 bases, the J end by 5 bases, with 18 bases between. Germline V gene lookup returns CDR1 SQVTM and CDR2 ANQGSEA. The CDR3 nucleotides read TGCAGCACGGGGGACACGGGTACGGAGACCCAGTACTTC. Translating it yields CSTGDTGTETQYF. Full variable domain (outside the CDR3, taken from reference TRBV29-1 and TRBJ2-5): SAVISQKPSRDICQRGTSLTIQCQVDSQVTMMFWYRQQPGQSLTLIATANQGSEATYESGFVIDKFPISRPNLTFSTLTVSNMSPEDSSIYLCSTGDTGTETQYFGPGTRLLVL.

This chain links TRBV27 with TRBJ2-7; a weak D match, TRBD1 (6 bases). The CDR3 spans 17 residues. Trimming removed 3 bases from V and 1 base from J, with 19 bases in between. Germline V gives CDR1 MNHEY, CDR2 SMNVEV (reference sequence). This CDR3 reads CASSFPRTVALSYEQYF. The CDR3 coding sequence is TGTGCCAGCAGTTTCCCCCGGACAGTGGCTCTTTCCTACGAGCAGTACTTC.

The V gene is TRBV10-3, the J gene TRBJ2-2; D perhaps matches TRBD2 (6 bases). The V end was cut by 4 bases, the J end by 2 bases, with 11 bases between. CDR1 ENHRY and CDR2 SYGVKD come from the germline V gene. This CDR3 has 15 residues. In DNA form, the CDR3 reads TGTGCCATCAGTGTGCAGGGAGGAAACACCGGGGAGCTGTTTTTT. It specifies CAISVQGGNTGELFF.

This clonotype was recorded a few times. The V call is TRBV28, the J call TRBJ1-5, with 9 bases matching TRBD1. The V segment lost 5 bases and the J segment 11 bases; nucleotides outside the gene matches: 10. The CDR3 length is 14 residues. The germline V gene encodes CDR1 MDHEN and CDR2 SYDVKM. The CDR3 is CASSAPGQGSAQHF. The CDR3, as DNA: TGTGCCAGCAGTGCGCCGGGACAGGGCTCAGCCCAGCATTTT.

This clonotype has more than one count but fewer than ten. The V gene is TRBV29-1, the J gene TRBJ2-5; D remains ambiguous. The CDR3 spans 12 residues. Germline V CDR1 and CDR2: SQVTM, ANQGSEA. Deletions cut 3 bases from V and 5 bases from J, with 10 bases between. The CDR3 loop reads CSVEAFAETQYF. The CDR3 region has the DNA TGCAGCGTTGAGGCGTTTGCGGAGACCCAGTACTTC.

This chain joins TRBV29-1 and TRBJ2-5; D may be TRBD2 (5 bases). The V gene's germline CDR1 is SQVTM and CDR2 ANQGSEA. This CDR3 has 14 residues. V was trimmed by 6 bases and J by 5 bases, leaving 19 bases between them. The CDR3 here is CSVRPDGVGETQYF. The DNA for the CDR3 is TGCAGCGTCCGGCCTGACGGGGTTGGGGAGACCCAGTACTTC.

The rearrangement links TRBV12-3 or TRBV12-4 to TRBJ2-1, with D perhaps matching TRBD1 (5 bases). Trimming removed 0 bases from V and 2 bases from J, with 8 bases in between. This CDR3 is 15 amino acids long. In nucleotides, the CDR3 is TGTGCCAGCAGTTTAGCTGTCAGGGCCTACAATGAGCAGTTCTTC. It specifies CASSLAVRAYNEQFF.

The table lists this clonotype with many counts. The V and J genes are TRBV7-2 and TRBJ2-7, with TRBD2 as a possible D gene (6 bases). The CDR3 runs 13 residues. The ends were cut back, 3 bases at V and 6 bases at J, with 12 bases in the middle. CDR1 is SGHTA and CDR2 is FQGNSA in the germline V gene. DNA of the CDR3: TGTGCCAGCAGCTTGGGGGGACGCCGCGAGCAGTACTTC. This sequence encodes CASSLGGRREQYF.

Only one count was recorded for this clonotype. At one of its ends the junction is not consistent with the germline gene, which may arise from a read error. The chain couples TRBV6-2 or TRBV6-3 to TRBJ2-7, with TRBD1 matching 7 bases. The CDR3 sequence is 14 residues long. Germline values: CDR1 MNHEY, CDR2 SVGEGT. The CDR3 DNA reads TGTTCCAGCAGAAGGATGGGACAGCCCTCCGAGCAGTACTTC. Its translation is CSSRRMGQPSEQYF.

V gene TRBV12-3 or TRBV12-4 combines with J gene TRBJ1-1, with 10 bases lining up with TRBD1. This CDR3 comprises 15 residues. Unmatched junction bases numbered 12, after V lost 3 bases and J lost 11 bases. The CDR3 protein is CASSFFLRDRGEAFF. In nucleotides, the CDR3 is TGTGCCAGCAGTTTTTTCCTCCGGGACAGGGGTGAGGCTTTCTTT.

This clonotype has only a few counts. The J gene is TRBJ1-3, the V gene TRBV4-3, with D uncertain. The germline V gene has CDR1 LGHNA and CDR2 YSLEER. V was trimmed by 4 bases and J by 4 bases, leaving 8 bases between them. The CDR3 has 13 amino acids. CDR3 DNA sequence: TGCGCCAGCAGCCCCTGGGAAGGAAACACCATATATTTT. Amino acids: CASSPWEGNTIYF.

This clonotype was counted only a few times. The V and J genes are TRBV15 and TRBJ2-2; 7 bases agree with TRBD1. The trim removed 2 bases at V and 2 bases at J, leaving 11 bases unmatched. CDR1 and CDR2 from the germline V gene are LNHNV and YYDKDF (reference sequence). The CDR3 totals 18 residues. The DNA of the CDR3 is TGTGCCACCAGCAGATTGCCCGGGACAGAACCCAACACCGGGGAGCTGTTTTTT. Its protein is CATSRLPGTEPNTGELFF. The whole variable domain, filled in from reference TRBV15 and TRBJ2-2, reads DAMVIQNPRYQVTQFGKPVTLSCSQTLNHNVMYWYQQKSSQAPKLLFHYYDKDFNNEADTPDNFQSRRPNTSFCFLDIRSPGLGDTAMYLCATSRLPGTEPNTGELFFGEGSRLTVL.

This clonotype was found a few times. V is TRBV7-2 and J is TRBJ2-3; TRBD2 matches at 12 bases. CDR3 length: 16 amino acids. Germline CDR1 reads SGHTA; CDR2 reads FQGNSA. Trimming cost V 4 bases and J 1 base; bases outside gene matches: 3. The CDR3 loop is CASSYGLAGRTDTQYF. The DNA of the CDR3 is TGTGCCAGCAGCTACGGACTAGCGGGACGCACAGATACGCAGTATTTT.

The V gene is TRBV25-1, the J gene TRBJ1-1; the D is unclear. Germline V gives CDR1 MGHDK, CDR2 SYGVNS. The CDR3 is 13 amino acids. The germline V and J ends were trimmed by 5 bases and 4 bases, with 11 bases remaining between them. CDR3 protein: CASSFGVGTEAFF. The CDR3 DNA reads as TGTGCCAGCAGTTTTGGGGTGGGCACTGAAGCTTTCTTT.

In its sample, this clonotype was seen a few times. The chain links TRBV11-2 to TRBJ2-5; TRBD1 aligns across 7 bases. CDR1 is SGHAT, CDR2 FQNNGV, per germline. The CDR3 runs 15 residues. The V gene end was trimmed by 5 bases and the J gene end by 2 bases; junction bases not matched to a gene: 8. The CDR3 protein is CASSAGTAFQETQYF. The CDR3 nucleotides read TGTGCCAGCAGCGCCGGGACAGCTTTTCAAGAGACCCAGTACTTC.

The chain joins TRBV5-6 to TRBJ1-4, with D possibly matching TRBD1 (6 bases). V lost 4 bases and J 3 bases, leaving 16 bases between the germline ends. CDR1 and CDR2 (germline): SGHDT, YYEEEE. This CDR3 has 16 amino acids. CDR3 protein: CASSRTARGPNEKLFF. The CDR3 nucleotides are TGTGCCAGCAGCCGAACGGCCAGGGGCCCTAATGAAAAACTGTTTTTT.